This TCR beta chain was identified during a study of regulatory T cells in long-lasting Graves disease. On the study more broadly: Antithyroid drugs had been given to newly diagnosed Graves' patients for under 3 months.

This clonotype was detected many times. Germline CDR1 reads MDHEN; CDR2 reads SYDVKM. CDR3 length equals 18 residues. Germline trimming cut 7 bases from V and 7 bases from J; bases unmatched to any gene: 19. The time point is: newly diagnosed GD, antithyroid drugs for less than 3 months. PBMC RNA was the source of the TCR library. Investigators prepared the TCR beta libraries by applying iRepertoire HTBI primers and Arm-PCR of CDR3 regions. TCRdb reanalysed the multiplex PCR reads using MiXCR and keeps one entry per CDR3 protein. Of 350,000 to 500,000 distinct CDR3 sequences in the sample, approximately 16% were seen once. Separately, the same data were catalogued under a study of T cells in Graves' hyperthyroidism and ophthalmopathy.

Material: peripheral blood mononuclear cells (PBMCs), obtained at new diagnosis, from a patient treated with antithyroid drugs. The sequence was obtained from a woman aged 18-29 years with Graves disease. The rearrangement uses TRBV28 and TRBJ2-1; 10 bases line up with TRBD2. The DNA of the CDR3 is TGTGCCAGCATTCTCAGTGATCACTTAGCGGGAGGTCGGAATGAGCAGTTCTTC. Protein product: CASILSDHLAGGRNEQFF.